This T cell receptor (beta chain) originates from a study of blood T cell repertoires in COVID-19. Per the original data handling: Amplification from reference gene primers served as the basis for estimated nucleated cell counts. Clones were read by immunoSEQ multiplex PCR, and TCRdb kept only the in-frame ones, dropping some. V, J and clone size are those of that table, while D and trimming were read from the DNA. The repertoire consists of roughly 150,000 clones, with 75% to 90% occurring once and the leading ten covering over 12%. Trimming cost V 6 bases and J 2 bases; bases outside gene matches: 8. CDR3 length equals 16 residues. From germline, CDR1 is LNHDA and CDR2 SQIVND (reference sequence).

The sample consisted of peripheral blood. This rearrangement joins TRBV19 to TRBJ2-2; the match to TRBD1 covers 8 bases. This receptor was identified in a woman aged 40 to 50 with acute or convalescent COVID-19. CDR3 DNA sequence: TGTGCCAGTAGGCAAGACAGGGGTCTTAACACCGGGGAGCTGTTTTTT. Translated, it gives CASRQDRGLNTGELFF.